These 26 T cell receptor beta chains were sequenced from one sample in a study of glioma-infiltrating T cells. Amplification of TCR alpha and beta CDR3 regions from RNA used iRepertoire nested multiplex PCR. TCRdb analysed the multiplex PCR reads with MiXCR anew, one entry per CDR3 protein. The table records more than 95,000 distinct CDR3 sequences, about 30% of them present only once. The sample comprised glioma tissue, nonneoplastic brain tissue, or PBMCs (not recorded which). These receptor sequences come from a human donor with low-grade glioma or glioblastoma, undergoing nonglioma brain surgery, or in good health (not recorded which).

This clonotype was observed a few times. This chain uses TRBV5-4 with TRBJ1-6; no clear D. Looked up from germline, CDR1 is SGHNT and CDR2 is YYREEE (reference sequence). Trimming shortened V by 4 bases and J by 0 bases, and 11 bases separated the two germline ends. The CDR3 is 16 amino acids. The CDR3 sequence: CASSTPESSYNSPLHF. The DNA of the CDR3 is TGTGCCAGCAGCACCCCGGAGAGCTCCTATAATTCACCCCTCCACTTT.

This rearrangement joins TRBV10-3 to TRBJ2-2; weak D call: TRBD2 (6 bases). Germline V gene data show CDR1 as ENHRY and CDR2 as SYGVKD. The CDR3 runs to 14 residues. V lost 11 bases to trimming and J lost 2 bases, with 15 bases between them. The DNA for the CDR3 is TGTGCCGTCACCCCCGGGGGAAACACCGGGGAGCTGTTTTTT. Amino acid sequence: CAVTPGGNTGELFF.

On this clonotype: A read error is possible here, since a much larger clone lies one base away. CDR3 nucleotides: TGTGCCAGCGGTGGGGGGGGCTACGAGCAGTGCTTC. Protein product: CASGGGGYEQCF. The chain has TRBV6-6 and TRBJ2-7; D might be TRBD2 (7 bases). Germline loops: CDR1 MNHNY, CDR2 SVGAGI (reference sequence). This CDR3 has 12 amino acids.

In its sample, this clonotype was seen many times. The chain couples TRBV2 to TRBJ2-5; D not resolved. CDR1 SNHLY and CDR2 FYNNEI come from the germline V gene. The CDR3 is made up of 11 amino acids. V lost 6 bases, J lost 2 bases, and 4 bases lay in between. The CDR3 is CASRLQETQYF. As DNA, the CDR3 is TGTGCCAGCAGACTACAAGAGACCCAGTACTTC.

The chain recombines TRBV3-1 with TRBJ1-1; 8 bases are a match to TRBD1. This CDR3 has 14 residues. CDR1 and CDR2 (germline): LGHDT, YNNKEL (reference sequence). The V and J ends lost 5 bases and 1 base, in that order; junction bases with no gene match: 3. CDR3 amino acids: CASSNGTGNTEAFF. CDR3 coding DNA: TGTGCCAGCAGCAACGGGACAGGGAACACTGAAGCTTTCTTT. Supplemented by reference TRBV3-1 and TRBJ1-1, the full variable domain reads DTAVSQTPKYLVTQMGNDKSIKCEQNLGHDTMYWYKQDSKKFLKIMFSYNNKELIINETVPNRFSPKSPDKAHLNLHINSLELGDSAVYFCASSNGTGNTEAFFGQGTRLTVV.

This clonotype appeared many times. The V gene is TRBV6-2 or TRBV6-3, the J gene TRBJ2-7; D remains unclear. Germline assignment: CDR1 MNHEY and CDR2 SVGEGT. Trimming shortened V by 0 bases and J by 6 bases, and 9 bases separated the two germline ends. The CDR3 has 13 amino acids. The CDR3 spells CASSYSRLSEQYF. CDR3 nucleotides: TGTGCCAGCAGTTACTCGAGGCTCTCCGAGCAGTACTTC.

A word on this clonotype: A much larger clone is a single base away; this may be a read error. Because it lacks the conserved phenylalanine or tryptophan at the end, this CDR3 is likely a read error. The gene calls are TRBV28 and TRBJ2-7; TRBD1 matches at 7 bases. This CDR3 has 13 residues. Germline V gene data show CDR1 as MDHEN and CDR2 as SYDVKM. Trimming removed 6 bases from V and 2 bases from J; junction bases left unmatched: 4. The CDR3 DNA sequence: TGTGCCAGCAGGCATCAGGGGGCCTACGAGCAGTACTCC. Translation: CASRHQGAYEQYS.

This rearrangement joins TRBV19 to TRBJ2-1; D not certain. V shed 3 bases and J shed 0 bases, with 9 bases lying between them. This CDR3 has 15 amino acids. CDR1 and CDR2 (germline): LNHDA, SQIVND (reference sequence). The CDR3 DNA is TGTGCCAGTAGTATCCGACTGAGCTCCTACAATGAGCAGTTCTTC. Encoded protein: CASSIRLSSYNEQFF.

The V and J genes are TRBV19 and TRBJ2-6; D gene ambiguous. This CDR3 has 12 residues. V dropped 8 bases and J dropped 2 bases, with 4 bases sitting between them. From germline, CDR1 is LNHDA and CDR2 SQIVND (reference sequence). In DNA form, the CDR3 reads TGTGCCAGTCGGCCTGGGGCCAACGTCCTGACTTTC. Amino acid sequence: CASRPGANVLTF.

The rearrangement links TRBV3-1 to TRBJ1-1; D remains ambiguous. Germline CDR1 LGHDT, CDR2 YNNKEL (reference sequence). Trimming removed 4 bases from V and 4 bases from J, with 16 bases in between. The CDR3 covers 15 residues. CDR3 in amino acids: CASSRNTGRSTEAFF. CDR3 in DNA: TGTGCCAGCAGCCGGAACACCGGGAGATCCACTGAAGCTTTCTTT.

CDR3: CAWSVYPSTETQYF. The CDR3 DNA is TGTGCCTGGAGTGTATATCCATCGACGGAGACCCAGTACTTC. The chain recombines TRBV30 with TRBJ2-5; no reliable D call. Germline V gene sequence: CDR1 GTSNPN, CDR2 SVGIG (reference sequence). CDR3 length: 14 amino acids. V dropped 0 bases and J dropped 5 bases, with 13 bases sitting between them.

Concerning this clonotype: A read error is possible here, since a much larger clone lies one base away. The V and J genes are TRBV7-2 and TRBJ2-1; no reliable D call. CDR3 length: 14 residues. Germline CDR1 reads SGHTA; CDR2 reads FQGNSA. The CDR3: CASSLGLAVNEQSF. In nucleotides, the CDR3 is TGTGCCAGCAGCTTGGGTCTGGCAGTGAATGAGCAGTCCTTC.

This clonotype was seen repeatedly, ten times or more. The J gene is TRBJ1-6, the V gene TRBV6-1; the D gene is possibly TRBD1 (5 bases). Trimming cost V 3 bases and J 6 bases, with 15 bases left between them. Germline V gene data show CDR1 as MNHNS and CDR2 as SASEGT. The CDR3 is made up of 16 amino acids. The CDR3 loop reads CASSDVLRGTNSPLHF. In nucleotides, the CDR3 is TGTGCCAGCAGTGATGTGTTGAGGGGAACTAATTCACCCCTCCACTTT.

This clonotype was detected ten times or more. The chain joins TRBV4-3 to TRBJ2-3; possible D gene TRBD2, 7 bases. Germline V lookup: CDR1 LGHNA, CDR2 YSLEER. The CDR3 length is 16 residues. V was shortened by 0 bases and J by 4 bases, with 14 bases between the two germline ends. CDR3 in amino acids: CASSQDPGGRADTQYF. The CDR3 DNA reads as TGCGCCAGCAGCCAAGATCCCGGGGGGCGCGCAGATACGCAGTATTTT.

There are many counts of this clonotype. This chain joins TRBV7-2 and TRBJ1-5; D gene ambiguous. Germline V gene lookup returns CDR1 SGHTA and CDR2 FQGNSA. The CDR3 runs 16 residues. Trimming removed 0 bases at V and 0 bases at J, with 9 bases between. The CDR3 spells CASSLAVVTSNQPQHF. The CDR3, as DNA: TGTGCCAGCAGCTTAGCTGTTGTGACTAGCAATCAGCCCCAGCATTTT.

Notes on this clonotype: Possible read error: a much larger clone is one base away. The V and J genes are TRBV10-3 and TRBJ1-6; D may be TRBD1 (5 bases). The germline CDR1 and CDR2 sequences are ENHRY and SYGVKD. V lost 6 bases and J lost 4, with 16 bases in between. This CDR3 has 16 residues. The CDR3 coding sequence is TGTGCCATCAGCCCGACATGGGGCAAATATAATTCACCCCTCCACTTT. This translates into CAISPTWGKYNSPLHF.

A remark on this clonotype: No conserved phenylalanine or tryptophan ends this CDR3, so it is likely a read error. This CDR3 reads CARSQGQANSPLHL. The CDR3 region has the DNA TGTGCCCGCAGCCAGGGACAGGCGAATTCACCCCTCCACCTT. The gene calls are TRBV7-9 and TRBJ1-6; 8 bases line up with TRBD1. The CDR3 runs to 14 residues. Germline V gene sequence: CDR1 SEHNR, CDR2 FQNEAQ (reference sequence).

This clonotype was seen repeatedly, ten times or more. The chain has TRBV10-3 and TRBJ1-3, with a possible D match to TRBD1 (5 bases). Germline lookup yields CDR1 ENHRY and CDR2 SYGVKD. The V end lost 8 bases, the J end lost 4 bases, and 9 bases lay between the germline ends. There are 12 residues in the CDR3. The CDR3 DNA reads as TGTGCCATCGGGGACGGAGGAAACACCATATATTTT. It is translated as CAIGDGGNTIYF.

This clonotype was counted ten times or more. The chain links TRBV27 to TRBJ1-1; TRBD1 might be the D (6 bases). CDR3 length: 13 residues. CDR1 and CDR2 (germline): MNHEY, SMNVEV (reference sequence). Trimming cost V 5 bases and J 5 bases, with 12 bases left between them. Here the CDR3 reads CASSTTGRTEAFF. The DNA of the CDR3 is TGTGCCAGCAGTACAACAGGGAGGACTGAAGCTTTCTTT.

This clonotype was seen repeatedly, ten times or more. The chain uses TRBV28 and TRBJ2-6, with D unresolved. This CDR3 has 15 amino acids. With 4 bases removed from V and 1 base from J, the gap between germline ends came to 8 bases. CDR1 is MDHEN, CDR2 SYDVKM, per germline. The CDR3 protein is CASSSPLSGANVLTF. The CDR3 nucleotides are TGTGCCAGCAGTTCTCCCCTATCTGGGGCCAACGTCCTGACTTTC.

The chain carries TRBV29-1 and TRBJ2-5; 11 bases fit TRBD2. The germline CDR1 and CDR2 sequences are SQVTM and ANQGSEA. Unmatched junction bases numbered 4, after V lost 6 bases and J lost 1 base. The CDR3 extends over 14 amino acids. The CDR3 is CSVLLAGAQETQYF. The DNA of the CDR3 is TGCAGCGTCCTACTAGCGGGGGCCCAAGAGACCCAGTACTTC.

As for this clonotype: A much more abundant neighbour one base away suggests this may be a read error. V is TRBV15 and J is TRBJ1-5, with unresolved D. This CDR3 contains 17 residues. CDR1 LNHNV and CDR2 YYDKDF come from the germline V gene (reference sequence). CDR3 protein: CAVSLAYGGDSNQPKHF. Written as DNA, the CDR3 is TGTGCCGTATCCCTTGCATATGGTGGGGATAGCAATCAGCCCAAGCATTTT.

Regarding this clonotype: Given a much more abundant clone one base away, this may be a read error. The chain recombines TRBV12-3 or TRBV12-4 with TRBJ1-5, with D unclear. This CDR3 spans 15 amino acids. In DNA, the CDR3 is TGTGCCAGCACCAAACACGGGCATAGCAATCACCCCCAGCATTTT. Its protein is CASTKHGHSNHPQHF.

The CDR3 is CASSLVLTGGANYGYTF. The CDR3 DNA reads as TGTGCCAGCAGTTTAGTTCTCACAGGGGGGGCTAACTATGGCTACACCTTC. This chain uses TRBV12-3 or TRBV12-4 with TRBJ1-2, with TRBD1 matching over 8 bases. The CDR3 covers 17 residues. V lost 1 base and J lost 0; bases outside the gene matches: 7.

CDR3: CASSPYSGPVSYEQYF. CDR3 coding DNA: TGTGCCAGCAGCCCGTACAGCGGGCCCGTCTCCTACGAGCAGTACTTC. V usage is TRBV3-1 and J usage is TRBJ2-7, with TRBD2 as a possible D gene (6 bases). Per germline, CDR1 LGHDT and CDR2 YNNKEL (reference sequence). The CDR3 loop spans 16 amino acids. V was shortened by 4 bases and J by 0 bases, with 16 bases between the two germline ends.

This clonotype came up a few times. The chain employs TRBV2 and TRBJ2-4; D is ambiguous. The germline V and J ends were trimmed by 2 bases and 11 bases, with 7 bases remaining between them. The CDR3 is 11 residues long. Germline CDR1 reads SNHLY; CDR2 reads FYNNEI. The CDR3 DNA reads as TGTGCCAGCAGTGAATTGCAGCTTCAGTACTTC. It yields the protein CASSELQLQYF.